This T cell receptor beta chain was sequenced during a study of blood T cell repertoires in COVID-19. Overall study: The United States, Italy and Spain provided the acute and convalescent COVID-19 samples.

The cohort comprised adults aged 18 to 89 years residing in about two dozen US areas. Participants' reported clinical history set cohort assignment. Data came from immunoSEQ multiplex PCR; TCRdb stores just in-frame clones and leaves some out. The sample lists about 220,000 clones, 87% occurring once. Sequencing input: PBMCs or T cells enriched from blood (not recorded which). The receptor was isolated from a woman in her twenties or thirties with acute COVID-19.

This CDR3 is CASSAVQGADTQYF. CDR3 nucleotide sequence: TGTGCCAGCAGTGCAGTACAGGGGGCAGATACGCAGTATTTT. The rearrangement uses TRBV2 and TRBJ2-3, with 8 positions matching TRBD1. The CDR3 loop spans 14 amino acids. V dropped 4 bases and J dropped 4; count of bases not matched to a gene: 4. The germline V gene encodes CDR1 SNHLY and CDR2 FYNNEI.